This TCR beta chain emerged from a study of blood T cells in healthy people across ages. Combining a sample-barcoded 5' primer with a J-beta primer mix, a second PCR ran for about 6 to 12 cycles. MiXCR, run by TCRdb on the 5' RACE reads, gives a single entry per CDR3 protein. Of some 900,000 distinct CDR3 sequences listed, around 30% are singletons. After removal of 6 bases from V and 4 bases from J, the junction contained 10 bases not matched to a gene. This CDR3 is built from 17 residues. Germline V lookup: CDR1 MNHEY, CDR2 SVGEGT. As for this clonotype: A clone one base away is much larger, so this may be a read error. Lacking the conserved final phenylalanine or tryptophan, this CDR3 likely reflects a read error.

Sequenced input: blood. The receptor was derived from a woman older than 75 in good health. The genes are TRBV6-2 or TRBV6-3 and TRBJ2-3; 13 nucleotides line up with TRBD2. The CDR3, as DNA: TGTGCCAGCAGACACTCTACTAGCGGGGGGGCTTCAGATACGCAGTATTTG. Translating gives CASRHSTSGGASDTQYL.